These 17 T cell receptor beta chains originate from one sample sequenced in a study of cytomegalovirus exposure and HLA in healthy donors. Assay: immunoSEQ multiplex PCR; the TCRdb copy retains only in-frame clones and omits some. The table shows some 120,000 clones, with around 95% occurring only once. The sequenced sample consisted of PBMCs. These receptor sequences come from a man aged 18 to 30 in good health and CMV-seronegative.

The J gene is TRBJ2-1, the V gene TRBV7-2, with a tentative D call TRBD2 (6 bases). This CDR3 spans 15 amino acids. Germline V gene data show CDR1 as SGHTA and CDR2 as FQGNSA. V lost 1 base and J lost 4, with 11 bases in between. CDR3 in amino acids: CASSLEVAVYNEQFF. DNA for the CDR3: TGTGCCAGCAGCTTAGAGGTAGCGGTGTACAATGAGCAGTTCTTC.

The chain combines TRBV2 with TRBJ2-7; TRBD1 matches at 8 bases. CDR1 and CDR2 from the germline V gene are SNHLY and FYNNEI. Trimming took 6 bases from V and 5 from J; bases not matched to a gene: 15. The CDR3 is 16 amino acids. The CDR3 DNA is TGTGCCAGCAGAGCCGGACAGGGAGGCTTAGGGGACGAGCAGTACTTC. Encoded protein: CASRAGQGGLGDEQYF.

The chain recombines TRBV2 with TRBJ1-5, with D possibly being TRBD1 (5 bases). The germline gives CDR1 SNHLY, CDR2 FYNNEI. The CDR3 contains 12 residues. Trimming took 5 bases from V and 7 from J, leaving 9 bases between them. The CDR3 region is CASSRTLQPQHF. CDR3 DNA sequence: TGTGCCAGCAGTCGGACACTCCAGCCCCAGCATTTT.

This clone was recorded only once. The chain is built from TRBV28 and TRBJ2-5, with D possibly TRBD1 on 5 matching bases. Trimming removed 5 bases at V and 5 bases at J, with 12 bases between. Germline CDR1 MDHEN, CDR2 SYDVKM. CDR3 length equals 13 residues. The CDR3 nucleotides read TGTGCCAGCAGTAAAGGGGCAATGGAGACCCAGTACTTC. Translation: CASSKGAMETQYF.

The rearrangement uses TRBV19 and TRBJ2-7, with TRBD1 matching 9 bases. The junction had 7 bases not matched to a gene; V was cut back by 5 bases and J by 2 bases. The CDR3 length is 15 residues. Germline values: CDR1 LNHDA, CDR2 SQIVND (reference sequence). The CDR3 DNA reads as TGTGCCAGTAGTCCCCGACAGGGGGGTACCTACGAGCAGTACTTC. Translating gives CASSPRQGGTYEQYF.

CDR3 amino acids: CAWSRDTYTDTQYF. The CDR3 bases are TGTGCCTGGAGTCGGGACACCTACACAGATACGCAGTATTTT. The rearrangement joins TRBV30 to TRBJ2-3; D is perhaps TRBD1 (6 bases). Between the trimmed V and J ends, which lost 2 bases and 2 bases, there was a span of 11 bases. The CDR3 loop spans 14 amino acids. Germline-derived CDR1 and CDR2 are GTSNPN and SVGIG (reference sequence).

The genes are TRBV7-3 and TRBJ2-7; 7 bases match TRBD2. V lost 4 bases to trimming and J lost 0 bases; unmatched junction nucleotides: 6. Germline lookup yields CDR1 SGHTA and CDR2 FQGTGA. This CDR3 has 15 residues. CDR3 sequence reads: CASSSQAGSSYEQYF. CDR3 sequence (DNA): TGTGCCAGCAGCTCCCAAGCGGGGAGCTCCTACGAGCAGTACTTC. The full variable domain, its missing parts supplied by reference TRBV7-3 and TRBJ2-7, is GAGVSQTPSNKVTEKGKYVELRCDPISGHTALYWYRQSLGQGPEFLIYFQGTGAADDSGLPNDRFFAVRPEGSVSTLKIQRTERGDSAVYLCASSSQAGSSYEQYFGPGTRLTVT.

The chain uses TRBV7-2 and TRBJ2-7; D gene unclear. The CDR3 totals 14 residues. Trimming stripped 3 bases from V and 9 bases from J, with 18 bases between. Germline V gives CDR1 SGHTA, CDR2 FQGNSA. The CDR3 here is CASSFDVALLGQYF. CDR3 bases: TGTGCCAGCAGCTTCGACGTCGCCCTTCTAGGGCAGTACTTC. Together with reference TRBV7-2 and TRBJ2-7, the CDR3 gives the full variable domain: GAGVSQSPSNKVTEKGKDVELRCDPISGHTALYWYRQSLGQGLEFLIYFQGNSAPDKSGLPSDRFSAERTGGSVSTLTIQRTQQEDSAVYLCASSFDVALLGQYFGPGTRLTVT.

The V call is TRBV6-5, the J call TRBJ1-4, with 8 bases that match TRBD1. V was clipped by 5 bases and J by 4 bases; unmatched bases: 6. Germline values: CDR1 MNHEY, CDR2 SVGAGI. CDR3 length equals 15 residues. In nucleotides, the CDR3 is TGTGCCAGCAGTCACAGGGGGGTTCATAATGAAAAACTGTTTTTT. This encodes CASSHRGVHNEKLFF.

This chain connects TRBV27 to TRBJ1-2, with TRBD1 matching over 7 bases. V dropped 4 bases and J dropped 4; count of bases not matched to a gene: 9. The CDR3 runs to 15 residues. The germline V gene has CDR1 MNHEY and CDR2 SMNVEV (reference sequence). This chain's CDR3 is CASSSAGTAFYGYTF. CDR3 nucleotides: TGTGCCAGCAGTTCCGCCGGGACAGCCTTCTATGGCTACACCTTC.

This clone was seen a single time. The DNA of the CDR3 is TGTGCCATCGGCGAGGGAGGTAGTCAGCCCCAGCATTTT. The encoded protein is CAIGEGGSQPQHF. This sequence joins TRBV10-3 and TRBJ1-5; D not resolved. This CDR3 has 13 amino acids. V lost 8 bases, J lost 6 bases, and 14 bases lay in between. Germline lookup yields CDR1 ENHRY and CDR2 SYGVKD.

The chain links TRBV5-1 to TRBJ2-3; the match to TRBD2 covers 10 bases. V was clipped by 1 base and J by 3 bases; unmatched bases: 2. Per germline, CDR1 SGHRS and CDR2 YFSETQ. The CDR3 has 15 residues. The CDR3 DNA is TGCGCCAGCAGCTTGTCGGGACTAGCGACAGATACGCAGTATTTT. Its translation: CASSLSGLATDTQYF.

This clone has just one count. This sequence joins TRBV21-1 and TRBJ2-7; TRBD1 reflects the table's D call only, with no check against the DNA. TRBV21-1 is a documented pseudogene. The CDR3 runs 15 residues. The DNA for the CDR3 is TGTGCCAGCAGCCCCCCTACAGGGAAGGTCTACGAGCAGTACTTC. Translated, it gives CASSPPTGKVYEQYF.

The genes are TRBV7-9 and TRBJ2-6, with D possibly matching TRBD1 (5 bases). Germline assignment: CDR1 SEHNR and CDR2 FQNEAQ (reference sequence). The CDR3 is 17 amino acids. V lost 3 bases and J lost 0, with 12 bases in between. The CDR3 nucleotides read TGTGCCAGCAGCTTCGCGACAGCGATCTCTGGGGCCAACGTCCTGACTTTC. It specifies CASSFATAISGANVLTF.

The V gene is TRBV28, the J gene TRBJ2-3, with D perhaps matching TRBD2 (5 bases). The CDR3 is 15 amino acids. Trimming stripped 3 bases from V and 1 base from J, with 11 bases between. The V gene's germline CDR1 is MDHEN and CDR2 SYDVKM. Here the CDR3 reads CASSLQRSRTDTQYF. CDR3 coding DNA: TGTGCCAGCAGTTTGCAGCGGAGCCGCACAGATACGCAGTATTTT.

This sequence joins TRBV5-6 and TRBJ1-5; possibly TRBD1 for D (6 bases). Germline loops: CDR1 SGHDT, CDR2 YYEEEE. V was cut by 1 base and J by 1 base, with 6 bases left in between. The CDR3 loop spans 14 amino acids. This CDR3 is CASSLRGSNQPQHF. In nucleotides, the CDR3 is TGTGCCAGCAGCTTGAGGGGGAGCAATCAGCCCCAGCATTTT. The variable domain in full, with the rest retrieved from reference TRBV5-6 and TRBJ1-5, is DAGVTQSPTHLIKTRGQQVTLRCSPKSGHDTVSWYQQALGQGPQFIFQYYEEEERQRGNFPDRFSGHQFPNYSSELNVNALLLGDSALYLCASSLRGSNQPQHFGDGTRLSIL.

The CDR3 DNA reads TGTGCCAGCAGTGACCGAGGACTAGCGCAAGAGACCCAGTACTTC. Residues: CASSDRGLAQETQYF. This chain joins TRBV25-1 and TRBJ2-5, with TRBD2 identical over 9 bases. The V gene's germline CDR1 is MGHDK and CDR2 SYGVNS. Unmatched junction bases numbered 4, after V lost 3 bases and J lost 2 bases. This CDR3 is built from 15 residues.